This TCR beta chain is drawn from a study of spatial heterogeneity in lung cancer. The time point here: sample taken at primary tumor resection. Whole RNA from tumor, nontumor lung or frozen PBMC was sequenced unsorted. CDR1 and CDR2 (germline): SEHNR, FQNEAQ (reference sequence). After removal of 5 bases from V and 2 bases from J, the junction contained 6 bases not matched to a gene. The CDR3 is 16 residues long. TCRdb used MiXCR to reprocess the 5' RACE reads, holding one entry per CDR3 protein. The repertoire has tens of thousands of distinct CDR3 sequences, roughly 8% of them found once; the top ten carry around 34%.

The TCR comes from a female donor with early-stage non-small cell lung cancer. This specimen was PBMCs, taken at surgery. J is TRBJ2-3 and V is TRBV7-9, with 11 nucleotides matching TRBD2. The DNA of the CDR3 is TGTGCCAGCAGCGGCGGGACTAGCGGACCCACAGATACGCAGTATTTT. Protein: CASSGGTSGPTDTQYF.